Listed below are T cell receptor beta chains from one sample, sequenced in a study of shared clonotypes between healthy human individuals. Libraries were prepared by immunoSEQ multiplex PCR; TCRdb keeps only in-frame clonotypes and omits some of them. The sample gives over a million clones, 95% to 97% of which show up once; roughly 1.2% is in the top ten. Sequencing was carried out using naive CD4+ T cells sorted from blood. These receptors came from a man aged 25 to 40 in good health. The CDR3 runs from the conserved cysteine through the conserved F or W. A D gene is named only where the DNA matches it firmly. Not all rows give a size; the values are once, few, many and, for expanded clones, a class.

cdr3_aa: CAWRRREVTGELFF
cdr3_nt: TGTGCCTGGAGGAGAAGGGAAGTCACCGGGGAGCTGTTTTTT
v_call: TRBV30
j_call: TRBJ2-2
d_call: NA
clone_size: NA

cdr3_aa: CASSLDSPGGIPKETQYF
cdr3_nt: TGTGCCAGCAGCTTAGATTCGCCAGGAGGGATACCGAAAGAGACCCAGTACTTC
v_call: TRBV7-2
j_call: TRBJ2-5
d_call: NA
clone_size: NA

cdr3_aa: CASSPLLAGAGNEQFF
cdr3_nt: TGTGCCAGCAGCCCTCTACTAGCGGGAGCTGGGAATGAGCAGTTCTTC
v_call: TRBV27
j_call: TRBJ2-1
d_call: TRBD2
clone_size: NA

cdr3_aa: CASSIQTGSYSNQPQHF
cdr3_nt: TGTGCCAGTAGTATCCAGACAGGGTCTTATAGCAATCAGCCCCAGCATTTT
v_call: TRBV19
j_call: TRBJ1-5
d_call: TRBD1
clone_size: NA

cdr3_aa: CASLQTEAEAFF
cdr3_nt: TGCGCCAGCCTTCAGACAGAAGCTGAAGCTTTCTTT
v_call: TRBV10-2
j_call: TRBJ1-1
d_call: NA
clone_size: NA

cdr3_aa: CASSLAGEAYGLSGNTIYF
cdr3_nt: TGTGCCAGCAGCTTAGCGGGGGAAGCCTACGGACTCTCTGGAAACACCATATATTTT
v_call: TRBV7-9
j_call: TRBJ1-3
d_call: NA
clone_size: NA

cdr3_aa: CASTTPGGNVYEQYF
cdr3_nt: TGTGCCAGCACCACACCGGGGGGCAACGTTTACGAGCAGTACTTC
v_call: TRBV21-1
j_call: TRBJ2-7
d_call: NA
clone_size: NA

cdr3_aa: CASSLARSWREAYQETQYF
cdr3_nt: TGTGCCAGCAGCTTAGCGCGGAGTTGGAGGGAGGCTTACCAAGAGACCCAGTACTTC
v_call: TRBV7-8
j_call: TRBJ2-5
d_call: NA
clone_size: once

cdr3_aa: CASASKRATYNEQFF
cdr3_nt: TGTGCCAGCGCATCCAAGCGGGCGACCTACAATGAGCAGTTCTTC
v_call: TRBV7-3
j_call: TRBJ2-1
d_call: NA
clone_size: NA

cdr3_aa: CASSRQGSAYNEQFF
cdr3_nt: TGTGCCAGTAGCCGACAGGGGTCAGCCTACAATGAGCAGTTCTTC
v_call: TRBV19
j_call: TRBJ2-1
d_call: TRBD1
clone_size: NA

cdr3_aa: CASSPLEVGAYEQYF
cdr3_nt: TGTGCCAGCAGCCCCCTGGAAGTAGGAGCCTACGAGCAGTACTTC
v_call: TRBV28
j_call: TRBJ2-7
d_call: NA
clone_size: NA

cdr3_aa: CASSPKDSRYNEQFF
cdr3_nt: TGTGCCAGCAGTCCAAAAGACTCCCGCTACAATGAGCAGTTCTTC
v_call: TRBV7-3
j_call: TRBJ2-1
d_call: NA
clone_size: NA

cdr3_aa: CASSPGQTRVGELFF
cdr3_nt: TGTGCCAGCTCACCCGGTCAAACTCGGGTCGGGGAGCTGTTTTTT
v_call: TRBV18
j_call: TRBJ2-2
d_call: NA
clone_size: NA

cdr3_aa: CASRHSGAGNTIYF
cdr3_nt: TGTGCCAGTCGTCATTCGGGGGCTGGAAACACCATATATTTT
v_call: TRBV19
j_call: TRBJ1-3
d_call: NA
clone_size: NA

cdr3_aa: CASSPRTMNTEAFF
cdr3_nt: TGTGCCAGCTCACCGAGGACAATGAACACTGAAGCTTTCTTT
v_call: TRBV18
j_call: TRBJ1-1
d_call: NA
clone_size: NA